One and the same sample provided the 32 T cell receptor beta chains below, sequenced in a study of blood T cell repertoires in COVID-19. Repertoires were generated with immunoSEQ multiplex PCR, while TCRdb's copy carries only in-frame clones and drops some. The profile shows roughly 250,000 clones, 65% to 90% of them singletons. Specimen: peripheral blood. These receptors all stem from a woman at least 80 years old with active or convalescent COVID-19.

This clone was seen only a few times. V is TRBV12-3 or TRBV12-4 and J is TRBJ2-1; D not certain. The CDR3 covers 13 residues. The ends were cut back, 6 bases at V and 10 bases at J, with 16 bases in the middle. CDR3 nucleotides: TGTGCCAGCAGAGCAGGCAACGTTGGCGAGCAGTTCTTC. It translates to CASRAGNVGEQFF.

The chain carries TRBV27 and TRBJ2-7; no clear D gene. The V and J ends lost 2 bases and 2 bases respectively, with 7 bases between them. This CDR3 contains 13 residues. Germline V CDR1 and CDR2: MNHEY, SMNVEV (reference sequence). CDR3 DNA: TGTGCCAGCAGTTTACAACACCCCTACGAGCAGTACTTC. Translated: CASSLQHPYEQYF.

The V gene is TRBV30, the J gene TRBJ2-1, with 12 positions matching TRBD2. CDR1 and CDR2 (germline): GTSNPN, SVGIG (reference sequence). After removal of 0 bases from V and 4 bases from J, the junction contained 7 bases not matched to a gene. This CDR3 is 17 amino acids long. CDR3 DNA: TGTGCCTGGAGTGTATGGAGGACTAGCGGGGTGTACAATGAGCAGTTCTTC. As protein: CAWSVWRTSGVYNEQFF.

V gene TRBV10-3 combines with J gene TRBJ2-1, with 14 bases identical to TRBD2. This CDR3 spans 17 amino acids. In germline, CDR1 is ENHRY, CDR2 SYGVKD. The ends lost 6 bases at V and 8 bases at J; junction bases unmatched: 12. The CDR3 sequence: CAIRPTSGGASRYEQFF. In nucleotides, the CDR3 is TGTGCCATCAGGCCGACTAGCGGGGGGGCCAGTCGGTATGAGCAGTTCTTC.

The gene calls are TRBV3-1 (or the pseudogene TRBV3-2) and TRBJ2-1, with 10 positions matching TRBD2. Losses at the gene ends were 2 bases for V and 16 bases for J; bases not matched to a gene: 5. The germline V gene encodes CDR1 LGHDT and CDR2 YNNKEL (reference sequence). The CDR3 runs to 12 residues. DNA for the CDR3: TGTGCCAGCAGCCAACCTAGCGGGAGTTACTTCTTC. Residues: CASSQPSGSYFF.

The V gene is TRBV18, the J gene TRBJ1-3, with D maybe TRBD1 (5 bases). CDR1 KGHSH and CDR2 LQKENI come from the germline V gene. CDR3 size: 15 residues. The ends were cut back, 0 bases at V and 0 bases at J, with 6 bases in the middle. The CDR3 spells CASSPPDSSGNTIYF. The DNA for the CDR3 is TGTGCCAGCTCACCACCCGACAGCTCTGGAAACACCATATATTTT.

This clone was found a few times. The CDR3 reads CASSLINTIYF. In nucleotides, the CDR3 is TGTGCCAGCAGCCTTATAAACACCATATATTTT. This chain connects TRBV28 to TRBJ1-3, with D unclear. There are 11 residues in the CDR3. Germline-derived CDR1 and CDR2 are MDHEN and SYDVKM. V gave up 6 bases and J gave up 6 bases, with 6 bases separating them.

The chain employs TRBV6-6 and TRBJ1-2; possible D gene TRBD1, 5 bases. Germline V gene sequence: CDR1 MNHNY, CDR2 SVGAGI (reference sequence). Trimming took 5 bases from V and 8 from J, leaving 15 bases between them. The CDR3 has 13 amino acids. The CDR3 bases are TGTGCCAGCAGTCAAACTCCCACAGGCGGCTACACCTTC. As protein: CASSQTPTGGYTF.

In the case of this clone: Other DNA sequences of this sample code for an identical CDR3. In nucleotides, the CDR3 is TGTGCCAGCAGCCAGACCTACGAGCAGTACTTC. Its protein is CASSQTYEQYF. V and J are TRBV2 and TRBJ2-7, with unresolved D. The V gene lost 6 bases and the J gene lost 2 bases, with 5 bases spanning the gap. Germline CDR1 and CDR2: SNHLY and FYNNEI. The CDR3 is made up of 11 amino acids.

The chain uses TRBV5-1 and TRBJ2-2; TRBD2 matches 8 bases. J gave up 4 bases and V 2 bases, and 7 bases lay outside the gene matches. Germline V gene lookup returns CDR1 SGHRS and CDR2 YFSETQ. The CDR3 runs to 16 residues. CDR3 protein: CASSLTRLAGTGELFF. As DNA, the CDR3 is TGCGCCAGCAGCTTAACCAGGCTAGCGGGCACCGGGGAGCTGTTTTTT.

The chain combines TRBV5-8 with TRBJ2-1; 11 nucleotides align to TRBD2. This CDR3 contains 16 residues. CDR1 SGHTS and CDR2 YDEGEE come from the germline V gene. J lost 8 bases, V lost 0 bases, and 7 bases had no gene match. The CDR3, as DNA: TGTGCCAGCAGCTTGGGGCTAGCGGGAGGTTACGATGAGCAGTTCTTC. This codes for CASSLGLAGGYDEQFF.

The sample holds one count of this clone. The chain has TRBV3-1 (or the pseudogene TRBV3-2) and TRBJ2-1; 8 bases fit TRBD2. Germline loops: CDR1 LGHDT, CDR2 YNNKEL (reference sequence). The CDR3 spans 15 residues. V lost 4 bases to trimming and J lost 4 bases; unmatched junction nucleotides: 6. CDR3 region: CASSLLAGGYNEQFF. In DNA, the CDR3 is TGTGCCAGCAGCCTTCTTGCGGGGGGATACAATGAGCAGTTCTTC.

The chain is built from TRBV28 and TRBJ2-1; 9 bases align to TRBD2. CDR1 is MDHEN and CDR2 is SYDVKM in the germline V gene. The V and J ends lost 6 bases and 0 bases, in that order; junction bases with no gene match: 3. CDR3 length: 15 amino acids. The DNA of the CDR3 is TGTGCCAGCAGAGAAGCGGGGGGCTCCTACAATGAGCAGTTCTTC. Its protein product is CASREAGGSYNEQFF. Using reference TRBV28 and TRBJ2-1 for the parts outside the CDR3, the full variable domain is DVKVTQSSRYLVKRTGEKVFLECVQDMDHENMFWYRQDPGLGLRLIYFSYDVKMKEKGDIPEGYSVSREKKERFSLILESASTNQTSMYLCASREAGGSYNEQFFGPGTRLTVL.

This clone came up a few times. This chain connects TRBV3-1 (or the pseudogene TRBV3-2) to TRBJ2-1; 9 bases align to TRBD1. The germline V gene has CDR1 LGHDT and CDR2 YNNKEL (reference sequence). J was trimmed by 8 bases and V by 2 bases; bases with no gene match: 10. This CDR3 spans 16 amino acids. The CDR3: CASSQSRDREFHEQFF. The CDR3 DNA is TGTGCCAGCAGCCAATCCCGGGACAGGGAATTCCATGAGCAGTTCTTC.

The chain couples TRBV28 to TRBJ2-7; 8 bases agree with TRBD2. This CDR3 contains 21 residues. Unmatched junction bases numbered 27, after V lost 6 bases and J lost 2 bases. CDR1 and CDR2 (germline): MDHEN, SYDVKM. DNA of the CDR3: TGTGCCAGCAGCTATCTCGGGAGGGGGGCTGACATGCCGGTCATAACCTACGAGCAGTACTTC. It translates to CASSYLGRGADMPVITYEQYF.

The sample holds a few counts of this clone. The chain has TRBV9 and TRBJ2-7; TRBD2 aligns across 7 bases. CDR3 length: 14 amino acids. V lost 1 base and J lost 6; bases outside the gene matches: 7. CDR1 is SGDLS, CDR2 YYNGEE, per germline. The CDR3 loop is CASSVSSGPGEQYF. The CDR3, as DNA: TGTGCCAGCAGCGTATCTAGCGGACCGGGCGAGCAGTACTTC.

This clone appeared a single time. The chain couples TRBV9 to TRBJ1-1; D uncertain. CDR3 length: 14 amino acids. Trimming removed 3 bases from V and 1 base from J, with 10 bases in between. CDR1 and CDR2 (germline): SGDLS, YYNGEE. The DNA for the CDR3 is TGTGCCAGCAGCGGTAGCACCGGGAACACTGAAGCTTTCTTT. Encoded protein: CASSGSTGNTEAFF.

The chain couples TRBV5-6 to TRBJ2-4; D possibly corresponds to TRBD1 (6 bases). The CDR3 consists of 15 residues. V gave up 0 bases and J gave up 0 bases, with 7 bases separating them. CDR1 is SGHDT and CDR2 is YYEEEE in the germline V gene. CDR3 loop: CASSLEGGAKNIQYF. CDR3 coding DNA: TGTGCCAGCAGCTTGGAAGGGGGAGCCAAAAACATTCAGTACTTC.

This chain connects TRBV28 to TRBJ1-5; D is uncertain. Germline-derived CDR1 and CDR2 are MDHEN and SYDVKM. This CDR3 has 20 residues. The V end lost 4 bases, the J end lost 4 bases, and 29 bases lay between the germline ends. CDR3 sequence (DNA): TGTGCCAGCAGTTCGCCAGAAAGATTATCTCGGACGGGATTGAATCAGCCCCAGCATTTT. Protein sequence: CASSSPERLSRTGLNQPQHF.

In this sample, this clone turned up a few times. The CDR3: CASSESLGTGSEQYF. CDR3 in DNA: TGTGCCAGCAGTGAAAGTCTCGGGACAGGGTCCGAGCAGTACTTC. The chain joins TRBV6-1 to TRBJ2-7; 9 nucleotides match TRBD1. The CDR3 is 15 residues long. Germline-derived CDR1 and CDR2 are MNHNS and SASEGT. V shed 2 bases, J shed 6 bases, and the junction held 8 bases outside the gene matches.

CDR3 amino acids: CASRTGGIDNEKLFF. The CDR3 nucleotides are TGTGCCAGCAGGACAGGGGGCATCGATAATGAAAAACTGTTTTTT. This chain links TRBV28 with TRBJ1-4; 10 positions agree with TRBD1. CDR1 and CDR2 (germline): MDHEN, SYDVKM. The J segment lost 4 bases and the V segment lost 6 bases, leaving 5 bases of the junction unmatched. There are 15 residues in the CDR3.

The rearrangement links TRBV7-7 to TRBJ2-5, with D perhaps matching TRBD1 (6 bases). CDR3 length: 15 amino acids. The germline V and J ends were trimmed by 1 base and 1 base, with 10 bases remaining between them. Germline-derived CDR1 and CDR2 are SSHAT and FNYEAQ (reference sequence). The CDR3, as DNA: TGTGCCAGCAGCTTAGATGGCAGGGGCCAAGAGACCCAGTACTTC. Residues: CASSLDGRGQETQYF.

The chain links TRBV10-3 to TRBJ2-5, with D possibly TRBD2 on 5 matching bases. V lost 11 bases, J lost 4 bases, and 17 bases lay in between. The germline V gene has CDR1 ENHRY and CDR2 SYGVKD. This CDR3 comprises 13 residues. The CDR3 region has the DNA TGTGCCGTCTTACCGGGGAGTGGAGAGACCCAGTACTTC. The encoded protein is CAVLPGSGETQYF.

The J gene is TRBJ2-7, the V gene TRBV10-3; 9 bases are shared with TRBD1. CDR1 ENHRY and CDR2 SYGVKD come from the germline V gene. The CDR3 length is 14 residues. The V and J ends lost 4 bases and 7 bases, in that order; junction bases with no gene match: 8. This chain's CDR3 is CAISGSGTGWEQYF. In DNA, the CDR3 is TGTGCCATCAGTGGGTCCGGGACAGGGTGGGAGCAGTACTTC.

The rearrangement joins TRBV6-5 to TRBJ2-3; no clear D gene. V gave up 6 bases and J gave up 3 bases, with 7 bases separating them. Germline-derived CDR1 and CDR2 are MNHEY and SVGAGI. CDR3 length: 12 amino acids. CDR3: CASREQTDTQYF. In DNA form, the CDR3 reads TGTGCCAGCAGAGAGCAAACAGATACGCAGTATTTT.

V and J are TRBV29-1 and TRBJ1-2; D is undetermined. CDR3 length equals 13 residues. Germline assignment: CDR1 SQVTM and CDR2 ANQGSEA. With 4 bases removed from V and 3 bases from J, the gap between germline ends came to 12 bases. CDR3: CSVAPRGDYGYTF. The CDR3 nucleotides are TGCAGCGTTGCCCCCCGAGGTGACTATGGCTACACCTTC.

The chain carries TRBV19 and TRBJ1-1, with a tentative D call TRBD1 (6 bases). V lost 6 bases, J lost 2 bases, and 16 bases lay in between. The CDR3 length is 15 residues. From germline, CDR1 is LNHDA and CDR2 SQIVND (reference sequence). The CDR3: CASSEQGSPNTEAFF. CDR3 nucleotides: TGTGCCAGTAGCGAACAGGGTTCTCCTAACACTGAAGCTTTCTTT.

The chain uses TRBV28 and TRBJ1-5; possibly TRBD1 for D (6 bases). The V and J ends lost 4 bases and 1 base respectively, with 11 bases between them. The CDR3 is made up of 15 amino acids. Germline V CDR1 and CDR2: MDHEN, SYDVKM. CDR3 sequence: CASSSLQGSNQPQHF. CDR3 nucleotides: TGTGCCAGCAGTTCTTTACAGGGCAGCAATCAGCCCCAGCATTTT.

This sequence joins TRBV28 and TRBJ1-2; 8 nucleotides match TRBD1. CDR3 length: 13 amino acids. Looked up from germline, CDR1 is MDHEN and CDR2 is SYDVKM. With 6 bases clipped from V and 8 bases from J, the junction kept 8 bases outside the gene matches. The CDR3: CASSTGQGYGYTF. CDR3 DNA: TGTGCCAGCAGCACTGGACAGGGCTACGGCTACACCTTC.

This chain connects TRBV9 to TRBJ1-2; TRBD1 is a possible D gene (6 bases). This CDR3 has 15 amino acids. Germline loops: CDR1 SGDLS, CDR2 YYNGEE. The V end lost 2 bases, the J end lost 2 bases, and 13 bases lay between the germline ends. The CDR3 DNA reads as TGTGCCAGCAGCGTTGGCAGGGGAGGGAACTATGGCTACACCTTC. Translation gives CASSVGRGGNYGYTF.

The rearrangement uses TRBV27 and TRBJ1-6, with a possible D match to TRBD1 (6 bases). V lost 6 bases and J 9 bases, leaving 15 bases between the germline ends. The germline V gene encodes CDR1 MNHEY and CDR2 SMNVEV (reference sequence). The CDR3 has 14 residues. The CDR3 region is CASRRDTLGSPLHF. CDR3 in DNA: TGTGCCAGCAGAAGGGACACTCTCGGTTCACCCCTCCACTTT.

In its sample, this clone was seen once. Here the CDR3 DNA reads TGTGCCAGCAGCTCCCGAGCGGGAATAAGGCCCTACAATGAGCAGTTCTTC. This sequence encodes CASSSRAGIRPYNEQFF. The J gene is TRBJ2-1, the V gene TRBV7-9; 7 nucleotides line up with TRBD2. Germline-derived CDR1 and CDR2 are SEHNR and FQNEAQ (reference sequence). V was pared by 4 bases and J by 2 bases, with 11 bases of the junction left unmatched. The CDR3 runs to 17 residues.